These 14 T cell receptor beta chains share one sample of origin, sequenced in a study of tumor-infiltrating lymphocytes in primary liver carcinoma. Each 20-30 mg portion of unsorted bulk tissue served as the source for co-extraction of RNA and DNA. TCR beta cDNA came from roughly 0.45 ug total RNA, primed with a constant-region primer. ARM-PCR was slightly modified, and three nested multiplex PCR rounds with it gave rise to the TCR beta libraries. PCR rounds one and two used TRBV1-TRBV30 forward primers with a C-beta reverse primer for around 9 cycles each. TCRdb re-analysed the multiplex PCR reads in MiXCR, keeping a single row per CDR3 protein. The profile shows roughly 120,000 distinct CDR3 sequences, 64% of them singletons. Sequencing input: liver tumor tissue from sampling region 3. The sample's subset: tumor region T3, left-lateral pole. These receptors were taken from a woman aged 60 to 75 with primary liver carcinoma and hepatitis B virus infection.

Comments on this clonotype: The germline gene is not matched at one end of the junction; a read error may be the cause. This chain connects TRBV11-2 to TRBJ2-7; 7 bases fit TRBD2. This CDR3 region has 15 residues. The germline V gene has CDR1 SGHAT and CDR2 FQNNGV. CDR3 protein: CANSETVTSFYEQYF. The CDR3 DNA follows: TGTGCCAACAGCGAGACCGTGACTAGCTTTTACGAGCAGTACTTC.

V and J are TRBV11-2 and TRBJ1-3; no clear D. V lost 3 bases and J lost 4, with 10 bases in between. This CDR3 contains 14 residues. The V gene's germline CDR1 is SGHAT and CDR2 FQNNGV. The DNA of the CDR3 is TGTGCCAGCAGCTTTGAAGTGGCCGGAAACACCATATATTTT. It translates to CASSFEVAGNTIYF.

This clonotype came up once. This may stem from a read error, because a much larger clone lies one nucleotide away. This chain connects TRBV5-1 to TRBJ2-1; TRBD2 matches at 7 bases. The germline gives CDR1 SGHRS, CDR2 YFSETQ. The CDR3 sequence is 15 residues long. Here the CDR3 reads CDSSLAGRGNNEQFF. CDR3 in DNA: TGCGACAGCAGCTTGGCGGGGAGGGGAAACAATGAGCAGTTCTTC.

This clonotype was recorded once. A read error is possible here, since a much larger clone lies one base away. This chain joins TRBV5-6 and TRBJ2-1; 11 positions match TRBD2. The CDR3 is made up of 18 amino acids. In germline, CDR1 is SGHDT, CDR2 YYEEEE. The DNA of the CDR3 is TGTGCCAGCAGCGGTAGCGGGAGGGCCGCCAGTTCCTACAATGAGCAGCTCTTC. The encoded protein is CASSGSGRAASSYNEQLF.

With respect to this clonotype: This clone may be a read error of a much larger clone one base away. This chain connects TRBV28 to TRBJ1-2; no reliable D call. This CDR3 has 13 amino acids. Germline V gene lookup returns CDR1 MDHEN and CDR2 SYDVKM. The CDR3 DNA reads TGTTCCAGCAGTTTAAACGGGCCGTATGGCTACACCTTC. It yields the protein CSSSLNGPYGYTF.

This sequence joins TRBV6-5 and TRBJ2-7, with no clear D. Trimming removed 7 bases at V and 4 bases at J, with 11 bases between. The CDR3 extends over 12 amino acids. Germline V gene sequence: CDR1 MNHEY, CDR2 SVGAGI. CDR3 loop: CASTPMGYEQYF. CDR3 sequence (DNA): TGTGCCAGCACTCCCATGGGTTACGAGCAGTACTTC.

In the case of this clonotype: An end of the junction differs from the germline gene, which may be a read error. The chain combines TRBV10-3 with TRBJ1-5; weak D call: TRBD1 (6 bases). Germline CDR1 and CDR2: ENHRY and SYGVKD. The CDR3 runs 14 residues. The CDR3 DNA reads TGTGCCATCAGTCCAACAGGGAACTATCAGTCCCAGCATTTT. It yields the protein CAISPTGNYQSQHF.

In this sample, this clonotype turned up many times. Here the CDR3 DNA reads TGCGCCAGCAGTGAGTCCCCCGGGGCCGAGCAGTACTTC. Encoded protein: CASSESPGAEQYF. The chain couples TRBV10-1 to TRBJ2-7, with D perhaps being TRBD1 or TRBD2 (5 bases each). The CDR3 totals 13 residues. V lost 0 bases and J lost 6, with 9 bases in between. Germline values: CDR1 WNHNN, CDR2 SYGVQD (reference sequence).

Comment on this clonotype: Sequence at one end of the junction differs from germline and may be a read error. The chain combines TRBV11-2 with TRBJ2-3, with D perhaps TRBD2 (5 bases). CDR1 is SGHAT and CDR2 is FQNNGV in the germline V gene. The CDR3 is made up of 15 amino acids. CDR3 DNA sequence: TGTGTCAGCAGCCCCACCTCTCCTAGCACAGATATGCAGTATTTT. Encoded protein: CVSSPTSPSTDMQYF.

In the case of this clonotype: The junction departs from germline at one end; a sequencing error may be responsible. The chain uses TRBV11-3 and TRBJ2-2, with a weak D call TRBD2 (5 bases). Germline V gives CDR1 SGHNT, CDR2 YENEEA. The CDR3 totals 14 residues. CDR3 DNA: TGTGCCAGCAGCCCCTTAAGCGGCATCGGGGAGCCGTTTTTT. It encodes CASSPLSGIGEPFF.

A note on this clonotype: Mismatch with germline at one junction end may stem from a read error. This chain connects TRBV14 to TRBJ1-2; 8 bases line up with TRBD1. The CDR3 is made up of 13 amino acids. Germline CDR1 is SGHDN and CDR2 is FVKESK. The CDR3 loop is CVSSRGTGGGYAF. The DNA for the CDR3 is TGTGTCAGCAGCCGTGGGACAGGCGGTGGCTACGCCTTC.

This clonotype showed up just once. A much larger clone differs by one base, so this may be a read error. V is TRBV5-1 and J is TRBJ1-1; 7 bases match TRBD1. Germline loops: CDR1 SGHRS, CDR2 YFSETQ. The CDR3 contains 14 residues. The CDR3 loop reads CASNLATGRAEAFF. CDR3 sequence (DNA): TGCGCCAGCAACTTGGCGACAGGGAGAGCTGAAGCTTTCTTT.

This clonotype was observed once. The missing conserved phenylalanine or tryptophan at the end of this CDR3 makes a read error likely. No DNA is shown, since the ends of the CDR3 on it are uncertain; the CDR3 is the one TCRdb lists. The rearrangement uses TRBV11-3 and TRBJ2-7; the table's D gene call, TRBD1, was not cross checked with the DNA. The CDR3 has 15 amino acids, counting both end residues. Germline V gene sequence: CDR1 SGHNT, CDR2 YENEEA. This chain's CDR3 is CASSPGTGGNHEQYS.

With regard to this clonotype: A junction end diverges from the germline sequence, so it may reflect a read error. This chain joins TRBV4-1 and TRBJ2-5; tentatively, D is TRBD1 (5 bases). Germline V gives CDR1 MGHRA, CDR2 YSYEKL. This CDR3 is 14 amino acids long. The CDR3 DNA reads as TGCGCCAGCGGCCAAGATTTCGGACAAGAGACCCGGTACTTC. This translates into CASGQDFGQETRYF.